The 22 T cell receptor beta chains given below trace back to one sample, sequenced in a study of T cell responses to AZD1222 COVID-19 vaccine. The table came from immunoSEQ multiplex PCR; TCRdb's copy has only in-frame clones and leaves some out. Here the sample spans tens of thousands of clones, 75% to 90% being singletons. Sample: peripheral blood, taken 28 days after the second AZD1222 dose. The receptors were gathered from an adult who received the AZD1222 COVID-19 vaccine.

CDR3 residues: CATSRDRAGSGDEQFF. DNA of the CDR3: TGTGCCACCAGCAGAGATCGCGCGGGGTCCGGGGATGAGCAGTTCTTC. The chain links TRBV15 to TRBJ2-1, with D possibly TRBD2 on 6 matching bases. The CDR3 is 16 amino acids. V was cut by 0 bases and J by 8 bases, with 17 bases left in between. The germline V gene has CDR1 LNHNV and CDR2 YYDKDF (reference sequence).

The chain links TRBV15 to TRBJ2-6; no definite D call. This CDR3 contains 17 residues. Looked up from germline, CDR1 is LNHNV and CDR2 is YYDKDF (reference sequence). Deletions cut 0 bases from V and 4 bases from J, with 13 bases between. As DNA, the CDR3 is TGTGCCACCAGCAGAGATTCTGGGTCAGGCGGGGCCAACGTCCTGACTTTC. Encoded protein: CATSRDSGSGGANVLTF.

This chain joins TRBV6-5 and TRBJ2-7; 11 bases match TRBD2. Germline loops: CDR1 MNHEY, CDR2 SVGAGI. This CDR3 contains 15 residues. The V segment lost 5 bases and the J segment 0 bases; nucleotides outside the gene matches: 3. CDR3 sequence: CASSRTSGYSYEQYF. As DNA, the CDR3 is TGTGCCAGCAGTCGGACTAGCGGGTACTCCTACGAGCAGTACTTC.

The J gene is TRBJ1-1, the V gene TRBV7-2, with TRBD1 as a possible D gene (6 bases). CDR1 is SGHTA, CDR2 FQGNSA, per germline. CDR3 length equals 14 residues. Deletions cut 3 bases from V and 4 bases from J, with 12 bases between. The CDR3 is CASSFQGPVTEAFF. The CDR3 nucleotides are TGTGCCAGCAGCTTTCAGGGGCCCGTCACTGAAGCTTTCTTT.

In its sample, this clone was seen once. This chain connects TRBV3-1 (or the pseudogene TRBV3-2) to TRBJ2-1, with 10 bases fitting TRBD2. Germline CDR1 LGHDT, CDR2 YNNKEL (reference sequence). The CDR3 is made up of 15 amino acids. Unmatched junction bases numbered 15, after V lost 4 bases and J lost 15 bases. This CDR3 reads CASSPRQEGSGRRFF. For the CDR3, the DNA is TGTGCCAGCAGCCCTAGACAGGAGGGTAGCGGGAGGCGGTTCTTC.

V gene TRBV5-4 combines with J gene TRBJ1-4; no firm D call. This CDR3 has 16 amino acids. From germline, CDR1 is SGHNT and CDR2 YYREEE (reference sequence). Trimming removed 4 bases at V and 7 bases at J, with 20 bases between. The CDR3 DNA is TGTGCCAGCAGCCCCCGAGGCGGTGGGGTTGGTGAAAAACTGTTTTTT. Its protein is CASSPRGGGVGEKLFF. The full variable domain, its missing parts supplied by reference TRBV5-4 and TRBJ1-4, is ETGVTQSPTHLIKTRGQQVTLRCSSQSGHNTVSWYQQALGQGPQFIFQYYREEENGRGNFPPRFSGLQFPNYSSELNVNALELDDSALYLCASSPRGGGVGEKLFFGSGTQLSVL.

The chain links TRBV7-9 to TRBJ1-2; the D is unclear. This CDR3 is 14 amino acids long. Trimming cost V 4 bases and J 3 bases, with 12 bases left between them. Germline-derived CDR1 and CDR2 are SEHNR and FQNEAQ (reference sequence). This CDR3 is CASSSTAIDYGYTF. The DNA of the CDR3 is TGTGCCAGCAGCTCAACTGCTATTGACTATGGCTACACCTTC.

J is TRBJ1-2 and V is TRBV7-2, with TRBD1 matching over 10 bases. CDR1 and CDR2 from the germline V gene are SGHTA and FQGNSA. Losses at the gene ends were 5 bases for V and 4 bases for J; bases not matched to a gene: 4. The CDR3 has 14 amino acids. CDR3 protein: CASSHRDRGYGYTF. In nucleotides, the CDR3 is TGTGCCAGCAGCCACCGGGACAGGGGCTATGGCTACACCTTC. Full variable domain (outside the CDR3, taken from reference TRBV7-2 and TRBJ1-2): GAGVSQSPSNKVTEKGKDVELRCDPISGHTALYWYRQSLGQGLEFLIYFQGNSAPDKSGLPSDRFSAERTGGSVSTLTIQRTQQEDSAVYLCASSHRDRGYGYTFGSGTRLTVV.

V is TRBV10-1 and J is TRBJ1-2; D perhaps matches TRBD1 (5 bases). CDR1 is WNHNN and CDR2 is SYGVQD in the germline V gene (reference sequence). The V end was cut by 3 bases, the J end by 5 bases, with 16 bases between. This CDR3 has 15 amino acids. As DNA, the CDR3 is TGCGCCAGCAGTGATAGGAGGGCAGGGCCTTATGGCTACACCTTC. It encodes CASSDRRAGPYGYTF.

The gene calls are TRBV19 and TRBJ1-5; D call uncertain. Trimming removed 7 bases from V and 0 bases from J, with 16 bases in between. The CDR3 extends over 16 amino acids. CDR1 and CDR2 (germline): LNHDA, SQIVND (reference sequence). For the CDR3, the DNA is TGTGCCAGTAAGGTTACTAGTACGGTTAGCAATCAGCCCCAGCATTTT. Amino acids: CASKVTSTVSNQPQHF.

The chain uses TRBV5-8 and TRBJ2-3; no clear D. Germline V CDR1 and CDR2: SGHTS, YDEGEE. This CDR3 has 16 amino acids. V was trimmed by 0 bases and J by 1 base, leaving 12 bases between them. CDR3 in amino acids: CASSLVYPGRTDTQYF. The CDR3 region has the DNA TGTGCCAGCAGCTTGGTATATCCTGGGCGCACAGATACGCAGTATTTT.

The CDR3 nucleotides are TGTGCCAGCAGCTTAGGACCCAGGGGTGGAGAGACCCAGTACTTC. Amino acids: CASSLGPRGGETQYF. V is TRBV7-2 and J is TRBJ2-5; D perhaps matches TRBD1 (6 bases). In germline, CDR1 is SGHTA, CDR2 FQGNSA. The V end was cut by 1 base, the J end by 4 bases, with 13 bases between. The CDR3 covers 15 residues.

This clone was counted between two and nine times. The genes are TRBV27 and TRBJ2-4, with 7 positions matching TRBD2. Unmatched junction bases numbered 3, after V lost 2 bases and J lost 5 bases. The CDR3 covers 14 residues. CDR1 is MNHEY and CDR2 is SMNVEV in the germline V gene (reference sequence). CDR3 residues: CASSLGLGQNIQYF. The CDR3 nucleotides read TGTGCCAGCAGTTTAGGACTAGGCCAAAACATTCAGTACTTC.

The rearrangement joins TRBV9 to TRBJ2-2; 7 positions match TRBD1. This CDR3 has 14 amino acids. V was pared by 9 bases and J by 2 bases, with 7 bases of the junction left unmatched. Germline V gives CDR1 SGDLS, CDR2 YYNGEE. The CDR3 sequence is CATGQDTNTGELFF. The CDR3 nucleotides are TGTGCCACCGGACAGGACACCAACACCGGGGAGCTGTTTTTT.

The chain employs TRBV6-5 and TRBJ1-6; D is uncertain. The CDR3 runs to 14 residues. The V and J ends lost 7 bases and 5 bases respectively, with 12 bases between them. The V gene's germline CDR1 is MNHEY and CDR2 SVGAGI. This CDR3 is CASNAKENNSPLHF. In DNA, the CDR3 is TGTGCCAGCAACGCCAAAGAAAATAATTCACCCCTCCACTTT.

This chain connects TRBV28 to TRBJ2-3; D is ambiguous. CDR1 MDHEN and CDR2 SYDVKM come from the germline V gene. This CDR3 has 17 residues. The ends were cut back, 3 bases at V and 2 bases at J, with 18 bases in the middle. The CDR3 nucleotides read TGTGCCAGCAGTTTCGCGATTGTCTCAATGTCCACAGATACGCAGTATTTT. Amino acid sequence: CASSFAIVSMSTDTQYF. Combining the CDR3 with reference TRBV28 and TRBJ2-3 gives the whole variable domain DVKVTQSSRYLVKRTGEKVFLECVQDMDHENMFWYRQDPGLGLRLIYFSYDVKMKEKGDIPEGYSVSREKKERFSLILESASTNQTSMYLCASSFAIVSMSTDTQYFGPGTRLTVL.

This clone came up once. This chain joins TRBV10-3 and TRBJ1-2, with 8 bases aligning to TRBD1. Per germline, CDR1 ENHRY and CDR2 SYGVKD. Germline trimming cut 4 bases from V and 4 bases from J; bases unmatched to any gene: 8. CDR3 length equals 15 residues. The CDR3 coding sequence is TGTGCCATCAGTGGGACGACAGGGGAGGTCTATGGCTACACCTTC. This sequence encodes CAISGTTGEVYGYTF.

V and J are TRBV11-3 and TRBJ2-1; TRBD2 matches 10 bases. From germline, CDR1 is SGHNT and CDR2 YENEEA. The length of the CDR3 is 15 residues. The V segment lost 5 bases and the J segment 4 bases; nucleotides outside the gene matches: 5. This CDR3 reads CASSQLAGKYNEQFF. CDR3 coding DNA: TGTGCCAGCAGCCAACTAGCGGGAAAATACAATGAGCAGTTCTTC.

The chain employs TRBV29-1 and TRBJ2-2; 7 bases map to TRBD2. V dropped 7 bases and J dropped 4; count of bases not matched to a gene: 12. CDR3 size: 15 residues. CDR1 and CDR2 from the germline V gene are SQVTM and ANQGSEA. The CDR3 loop is CSASDGQRGTGELFF. The CDR3, as DNA: TGCAGCGCATCCGACGGGCAGCGGGGCACCGGGGAGCTGTTTTTT.

The CDR3 spells CASSQMGGGYGYTF. The DNA for the CDR3 is TGTGCCAGCAGCCAAATGGGGGGCGGGTATGGCTACACCTTC. This sequence joins TRBV3-1 (or the pseudogene TRBV3-2) and TRBJ1-2; D perhaps matches TRBD1 (6 bases). The V gene's germline CDR1 is LGHDT and CDR2 YNNKEL (reference sequence). The CDR3 sequence is 14 residues long. The V end was cut by 2 bases, the J end by 5 bases, with 12 bases between.

The chain links TRBV6-6 to TRBJ1-1; D remains unclear. Germline assignment: CDR1 MNHNY and CDR2 SVGAGI (reference sequence). V lost 2 bases and J 1 base, leaving 8 bases between the germline ends. This CDR3 comprises 14 residues. CDR3 sequence reads: CASSYGFENTEAFF. CDR3 sequence (DNA): TGTGCCAGCAGTTACGGATTTGAGAACACTGAAGCTTTCTTT.

The count of this clone is one. The rearrangement joins TRBV28 to TRBJ2-3; 7 positions agree with TRBD1. The CDR3 consists of 15 residues. Germline CDR1 MDHEN, CDR2 SYDVKM. The junction had 4 bases not matched to a gene; V was cut back by 4 bases and J by 0 bases. This chain's CDR3 is CASSSTGISTDTQYF. The CDR3 DNA follows: TGTGCCAGCAGTTCGACAGGGATAAGCACAGATACGCAGTATTTT.